The present T cell receptor (beta chain) was sequenced within a study of blood T cells in healthy people across ages. On this clonotype: At one end the junction does not follow the germline gene, possibly because of a read error.

The CDR3 extends over 18 amino acids. Germline V lookup: CDR1 SGHVS, CDR2 FNYEAQ. For the second PCR, which ran for about 7 to 11 cycles, a sample-barcoded 5' primer and a J-beta primer mix were used. Researchers report that each sample yielded at least 2.5 million CDR3-containing paired-end reads. Each CDR3 protein gets one entry after TCRdb re-called the 5' RACE reads with MiXCR. The sample lists some 930,000 distinct CDR3 sequences, almost 30% occurring once. Isolation recovered at least 6.5 million PBMCs from every sample. These same data were also listed under a study on T cells of mothers and their children.

The receptor comes from a woman in her 40s in good health. The sequencing sample was made of blood. The V gene is TRBV7-6, the J gene TRBJ2-1, with 12 bases fitting TRBD2. In DNA, the CDR3 is TGTGCCAGCAGCTTAGACGGACTAGCGGGGCCCCATTACAATGAGCGGTTCTTC. Translation: CASSLDGLAGPHYNERFF.